These T cell receptor beta chains were read from a single sample in a study of blood T cell repertoires in COVID-19. Libraries were prepared by immunoSEQ multiplex PCR; TCRdb keeps only in-frame clonotypes and omits some of them. The sample records 150,000 or so clones, 70% to 90% being singletons. The sample was peripheral blood. Receptors originate from a man aged 45 to 65 with active or convalescent COVID-19. Each CDR3 is given with its conserved first and last residue. The size entry is marked missing in some rows and otherwise reads once, few, many or a size class.

abundance: NA; v_gene: TRBV4-3; j_gene: TRBJ2-7; CDR3aa: CASSQEGSGSYEQYF
abundance: NA; v_gene: TRBV10-2; j_gene: TRBJ1-4; CDR3aa: CASSETGHLNEKLFF
abundance: NA; v_gene: TRBV4-2; j_gene: TRBJ2-3; CDR3aa: CASSQDMGQGAADTQYF
abundance: NA; v_gene: TRBV6-5; j_gene: TRBJ2-5; CDR3aa: CASTFRGDETQYF
abundance: NA; v_gene: TRBV6-5; j_gene: TRBJ2-4; CDR3aa: CASSRDSRDIQYF
abundance: NA; v_gene: TRBV12-5; j_gene: TRBJ1-1; CDR3aa: CASGKEGGTEAFF
abundance: NA; v_gene: TRBV18; j_gene: TRBJ1-2; CDR3aa: CASSPMEGAHHGGYTF
abundance: NA; v_gene: TRBV18; j_gene: TRBJ2-3; CDR3aa: CASSPPFPRVTDTQYF
abundance: NA; v_gene: TRBV5-1; j_gene: TRBJ2-7; CDR3aa: CASSSTLAGAYEQYF
abundance: NA; v_gene: TRBV25-1; j_gene: TRBJ2-1; CDR3aa: CASSDPGTSAPNEQFF
abundance: once; v_gene: TRBV4-3; j_gene: TRBJ2-1; CDR3aa: CASSPGPITNNEQFF
abundance: NA; v_gene: TRBV9; j_gene: TRBJ2-2; CDR3aa: CASSAAGGLAGVRNTGELFF